A single sample gave rise to the 18 T cell receptor beta chains below, sequenced in a study of T-cell memory formation after mild COVID-19. A single record per CDR3 protein comes from TCRdb applying MiXCR to the 5' RACE reads. The sample lists approximately 240,000 distinct CDR3 sequences; around 17% were seen once. Sequencing was performed on PBMCs or a T cell subset sorted from them (not recorded which). These receptors were obtained from a man aged 18 to 29 who had mild COVID-19 (a few samples of this study predate the infection). Cell type and time point are not known.

A few counts support this clonotype. The chain carries TRBV7-9 and TRBJ2-1, with D possibly TRBD1 on 6 matching bases. The V end lost 5 bases, the J end lost 5 bases, and 19 bases lay between the germline ends. The CDR3 length is 16 residues. Germline lookup yields CDR1 SEHNR and CDR2 FQNEAQ (reference sequence). The CDR3 sequence: CASSPRPRGRDNEQFF. DNA for the CDR3: TGTGCCAGCAGCCCGCGCCCCAGGGGAAGGGACAATGAGCAGTTCTTC.

This chain uses TRBV6-6 with TRBJ2-6; D is perhaps TRBD2 (5 bases). The germline V and J ends were trimmed by 2 bases and 0 bases, with 14 bases remaining between them. The CDR3 is 18 amino acids. From germline, CDR1 is MNHNY and CDR2 SVGAGI (reference sequence). CDR3 in amino acids: CASSYDIGGRSGANVLTF. In DNA form, the CDR3 reads TGTGCCAGCAGTTACGATATAGGCGGGCGCTCTGGGGCCAACGTCCTGACTTTC.

This clonotype appeared many times. The chain uses TRBV4-3 and TRBJ1-1, with 9 positions matching TRBD1. V lost 4 bases and J lost 5; bases outside the gene matches: 5. Germline V CDR1 and CDR2: LGHNA, YSLEER. The CDR3 extends over 14 amino acids. The CDR3 spells CASSPDRGWTEAFF. Written as DNA, the CDR3 is TGCGCCAGCAGCCCTGACAGGGGGTGGACTGAAGCTTTCTTT.

The genes are TRBV5-1 and TRBJ2-4; D is unclear. Trimming took off 0 bases at V and 0 bases at J, with 10 bases between the two ends. Germline loops: CDR1 SGHRS, CDR2 YFSETQ. This CDR3 has 16 residues. The CDR3 reads CASSLEGPRAKNIQYF. Here the CDR3 DNA reads TGCGCCAGCAGCTTGGAAGGACCGAGAGCCAAAAACATTCAGTACTTC.

This clonotype turned up a few times. V gene TRBV7-9 combines with J gene TRBJ2-2; 7 nucleotides agree with TRBD1. The junction had 12 bases not matched to a gene; V was cut back by 5 bases and J by 6 bases. The CDR3 is 16 residues long. Germline V gene lookup returns CDR1 SEHNR and CDR2 FQNEAQ (reference sequence). DNA of the CDR3: TGTGCCAGCAGCGGCCGGGACAGAGCGTACCCCGGGGAGCTGTTTTTT. It specifies CASSGRDRAYPGELFF.

Ten or more counts support this clonotype. This sequence joins TRBV6-2 or TRBV6-3 and TRBJ1-1, with D uncertain. With 3 bases removed from V and 5 bases from J, the gap between germline ends came to 10 bases. This CDR3 comprises 13 residues. CDR1 and CDR2 (germline): MNHEY, SVGEGT. CDR3 DNA: TGTGCCAGCAGTTATGGGCGGACGACTGAAGCTTTCTTT. Amino acids: CASSYGRTTEAFF.

This clonotype was counted only a few times. This chain links TRBV18 with TRBJ1-1, with D possibly matching TRBD1 (5 bases). CDR3 length equals 15 residues. Looked up from germline, CDR1 is KGHSH and CDR2 is LQKENI. Trimming removed 2 bases from V and 3 bases from J, with 13 bases in between. The CDR3 region has the DNA TGTGCCAGCTCACCAACCCCAGGGAGGGACACTGAAGCTTTCTTT. Encoded protein: CASSPTPGRDTEAFF. The full variable domain, with the rest looked up from reference TRBV18 and TRBJ1-1, is NAGVMQNPRHLVRRRGQEARLRCSPMKGHSHVYWYRQLPEEGLKFMVYLQKENIIDESGMPKERFSAEFPKEGPSILRIQQVVRGDSAAYFCASSPTPGRDTEAFFGQGTRLTVV.

The V call is TRBV5-1, the J call TRBJ1-1; D uncertain. The CDR3 totals 14 residues. V was shortened by 2 bases and J by 1 base, with 9 bases between the two germline ends. Germline CDR1 and CDR2: SGHRS and YFSETQ. The CDR3 DNA follows: TGCGCCAGCAGCTTACGGGTTGAGAACACTGAAGCTTTCTTT. It encodes CASSLRVENTEAFF.

The chain employs TRBV29-1 and TRBJ1-4; D remains unclear. V lost 7 bases, J lost 7 bases, and 16 bases lay in between. This CDR3 is built from 13 residues. Germline V lookup: CDR1 SQVTM, CDR2 ANQGSEA. The CDR3, as DNA: TGCAGCGCTGCGGAGGGCTGGGGTGAAAAACTGTTTTTT. This encodes CSAAEGWGEKLFF.

The chain couples TRBV7-9 to TRBJ1-3; 8 nucleotides agree with TRBD1. This CDR3 contains 14 residues. Germline values: CDR1 SEHNR, CDR2 FQNEAQ (reference sequence). J gave up 4 bases and V 4 bases, and 3 bases lay outside the gene matches. The CDR3: CASSSDRGGNTIYF. The CDR3 bases are TGTGCCAGCAGCTCAGACAGGGGAGGAAACACCATATATTTT. Looking up the rest from reference TRBV7-9 and TRBJ1-3 gives the full variable domain: DTGVSQNPRHKITKRGQNVTFRCDPISEHNRLYWYRQTLGQGPEFLTYFQNEAQLEKSRLLSDRFSAERPKGSFSTLEIQRTEQGDSAMYLCASSSDRGGNTIYFGEGSWLTVV.

The rearrangement uses TRBV4-2 and TRBJ1-5, with D tentatively TRBD1 (5 bases). Trimming removed 8 bases at V and 3 bases at J, with 11 bases between. CDR1 and CDR2 from the germline V gene are LGHNA and YNFKEQ. The CDR3 has 13 residues. CDR3 loop: CASGGEDNQPQHF. As DNA, the CDR3 is TGTGCCAGCGGGGGAGAGGACAATCAGCCCCAGCATTTT.

V and J are TRBV2 and TRBJ1-2; unclear D gene. V lost 7 bases and J lost 4, with 13 bases in between. CDR3 length equals 13 residues. Germline CDR1 is SNHLY and CDR2 is FYNNEI. The CDR3 sequence is CASTADSGYGYTF. CDR3 nucleotides: TGTGCCAGCACCGCCGACTCGGGCTATGGCTACACCTTC.

The chain combines TRBV28 with TRBJ2-7, with D uncertain. Trimming shortened V by 6 bases and J by 4 bases, and 16 bases separated the two germline ends. Germline-derived CDR1 and CDR2 are MDHEN and SYDVKM. The CDR3 runs 14 residues. DNA for the CDR3: TGTGCCAGCAGCCCGACCCAAGCCCCTTACGAGCAGTACGTC. Translating gives CASSPTQAPYEQYV.

This clonotype was counted only a few times. The chain has TRBV7-2 and TRBJ2-5; D gene uncertain. The germline V gene has CDR1 SGHTA and CDR2 FQGNSA. The CDR3 runs 13 residues. V was pared by 5 bases and J by 9 bases, with 16 bases between. The CDR3 is CASSPRALVAQYF. The CDR3 nucleotides read TGTGCCAGCAGCCCCCGGGCCCTCGTCGCCCAGTACTTC.

This clonotype was observed once. The chain combines TRBV5-1 with TRBJ2-5; D is undetermined. The CDR3 loop spans 11 amino acids. V gave up 4 bases and J gave up 5 bases, with 6 bases separating them. Germline V gives CDR1 SGHRS, CDR2 YFSETQ. Here the CDR3 reads CASSGPETQYF. The CDR3 DNA is TGCGCCAGCAGCGGTCCCGAGACCCAGTACTTC.

This clonotype has a handful of counts. V and J are TRBV5-5 and TRBJ1-6; D possibly corresponds to TRBD1 (5 bases). Germline loops: CDR1 SGHKS, CDR2 YYEKEE (reference sequence). The CDR3 length is 17 residues. Trimming pared 4 bases from V and 10 bases from J, leaving 24 bases between. The CDR3 nucleotides are TGTGCCAGCAGCGGGGGGACTCGCGGGGCGAATTGGTCACCCCTCCACTTT. Translated, it gives CASSGGTRGANWSPLHF.

This clonotype was detected only a few times. The V gene is TRBV25-1, the J gene TRBJ1-2; 8 bases match TRBD1. The germline CDR1 and CDR2 sequences are MGHDK and SYGVNS. The trim removed 2 bases at V and 4 bases at J, leaving 6 bases unmatched. There are 15 residues in the CDR3. CDR3 nucleotides: TGTGCCAGCAGTGAACTACAGGGGGTGAGCTATGGCTACACCTTC. Amino acid sequence: CASSELQGVSYGYTF.

This clonotype was seen ten or more times. The genes are TRBV4-3 and TRBJ2-1; tentatively, D is TRBD1 (6 bases). Germline-derived CDR1 and CDR2 are LGHNA and YSLEER. The CDR3 is 16 amino acids. The V and J ends lost 3 bases and 2 bases respectively, with 14 bases between them. CDR3 loop: CASSQGANQAYNEQFF. CDR3 sequence (DNA): TGCGCCAGCAGCCAGGGGGCAAATCAAGCCTACAATGAGCAGTTCTTC.